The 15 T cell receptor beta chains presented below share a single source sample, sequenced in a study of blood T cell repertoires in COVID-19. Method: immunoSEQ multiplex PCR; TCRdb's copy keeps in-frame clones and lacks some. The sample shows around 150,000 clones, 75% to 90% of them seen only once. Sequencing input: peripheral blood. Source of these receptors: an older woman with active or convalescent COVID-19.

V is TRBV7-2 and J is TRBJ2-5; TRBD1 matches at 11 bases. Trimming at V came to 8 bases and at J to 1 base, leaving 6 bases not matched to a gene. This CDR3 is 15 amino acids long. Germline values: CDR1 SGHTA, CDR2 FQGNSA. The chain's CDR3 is CASGSGTGGQETQYF. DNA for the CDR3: TGTGCCAGCGGATCCGGGACAGGGGGCCAAGAGACCCAGTACTTC.

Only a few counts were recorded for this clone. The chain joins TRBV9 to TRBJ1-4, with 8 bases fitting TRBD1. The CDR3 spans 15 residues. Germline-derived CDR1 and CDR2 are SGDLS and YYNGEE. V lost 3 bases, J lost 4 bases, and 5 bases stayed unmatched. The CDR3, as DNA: TGTGCCAGCAGCGGCCCGGGACAGGATAATGAAAAACTGTTTTTT. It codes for CASSGPGQDNEKLFF.

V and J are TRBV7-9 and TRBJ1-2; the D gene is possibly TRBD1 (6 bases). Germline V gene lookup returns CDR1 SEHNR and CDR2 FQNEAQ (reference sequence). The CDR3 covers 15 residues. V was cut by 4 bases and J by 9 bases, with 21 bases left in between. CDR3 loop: CASSSSDRRSGRYTF. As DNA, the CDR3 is TGTGCCAGCAGCTCCTCCGACAGGCGATCGGGTCGCTACACCTTC.

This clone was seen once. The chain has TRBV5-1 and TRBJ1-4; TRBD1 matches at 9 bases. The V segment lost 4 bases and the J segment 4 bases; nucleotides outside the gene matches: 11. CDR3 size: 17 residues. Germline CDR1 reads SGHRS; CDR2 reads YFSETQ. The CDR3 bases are TGCGCCAGCAGCACGGGACAGGGATATCAGGGTAATGAAAAACTGTTTTTT. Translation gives CASSTGQGYQGNEKLFF.

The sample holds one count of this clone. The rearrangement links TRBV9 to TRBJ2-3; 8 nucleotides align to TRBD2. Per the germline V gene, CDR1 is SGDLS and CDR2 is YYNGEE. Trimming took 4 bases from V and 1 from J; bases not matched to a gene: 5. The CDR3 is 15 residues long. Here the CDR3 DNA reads TGTGCCAGCAGCCTCAATAGCGGGGGCACAGATACGCAGTATTTT. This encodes CASSLNSGGTDTQYF.

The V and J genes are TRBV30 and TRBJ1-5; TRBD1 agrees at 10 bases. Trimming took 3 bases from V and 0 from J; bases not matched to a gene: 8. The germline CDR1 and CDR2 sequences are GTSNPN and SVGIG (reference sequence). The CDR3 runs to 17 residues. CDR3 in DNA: TGTGCCTGGAGCGACGGACAGGGGGTCGATAGCAATCAGCCCCAGCATTTT. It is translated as CAWSDGQGVDSNQPQHF. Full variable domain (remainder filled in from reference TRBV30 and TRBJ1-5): SQTIHQWPATLVQPVGSPLSLECTVEGTSNPNLYWYRQAAGRGLQLLFYSVGIGQISSEVPQNLSASRPQDRQFILSSKKLLLSDSGFYLCAWSDGQGVDSNQPQHFGDGTRLSIL.

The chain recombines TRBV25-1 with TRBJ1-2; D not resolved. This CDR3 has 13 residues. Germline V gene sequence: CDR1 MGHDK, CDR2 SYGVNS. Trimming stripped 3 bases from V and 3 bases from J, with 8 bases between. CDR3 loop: CASSDEADYGYTF. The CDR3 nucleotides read TGTGCCAGCAGTGACGAGGCGGACTATGGCTACACCTTC.

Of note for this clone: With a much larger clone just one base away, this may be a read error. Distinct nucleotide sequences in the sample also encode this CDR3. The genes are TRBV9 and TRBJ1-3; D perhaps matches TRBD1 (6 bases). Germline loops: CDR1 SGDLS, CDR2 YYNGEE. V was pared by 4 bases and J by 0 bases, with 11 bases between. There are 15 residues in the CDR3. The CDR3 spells CASSPQGNSGNTIYF. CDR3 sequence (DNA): TGTGCCAGCAGCCCCCAGGGGAACTCTGGAAACACCATATATTTT.

CDR3 sequence (DNA): TGTGCCAGCAGCCAACACAATTCACCCCTCCACTTT. Protein sequence: CASSQHNSPLHF. This sequence joins TRBV6-2 or TRBV6-3 and TRBJ1-6; D uncertain. The CDR3 is made up of 12 amino acids. V was cut by 6 bases and J by 7 bases, with 7 bases left in between. Germline V gene sequence: CDR1 MNHEY, CDR2 SVGEGT.

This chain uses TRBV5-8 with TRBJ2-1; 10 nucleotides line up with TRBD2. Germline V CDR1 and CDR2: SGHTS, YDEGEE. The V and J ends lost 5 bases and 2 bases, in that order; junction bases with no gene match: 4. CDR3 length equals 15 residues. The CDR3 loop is CASRELAGPYNEQFF. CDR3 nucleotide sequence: TGTGCCAGCAGGGAACTAGCGGGGCCCTACAATGAGCAGTTCTTC.

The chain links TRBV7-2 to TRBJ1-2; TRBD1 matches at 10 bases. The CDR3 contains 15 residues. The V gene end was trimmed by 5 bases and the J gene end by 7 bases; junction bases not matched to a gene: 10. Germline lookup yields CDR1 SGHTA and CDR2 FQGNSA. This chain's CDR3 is CASSPLTGGLGGYTF. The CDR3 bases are TGTGCCAGCAGCCCCCTGACAGGGGGCCTGGGTGGCTACACCTTC.

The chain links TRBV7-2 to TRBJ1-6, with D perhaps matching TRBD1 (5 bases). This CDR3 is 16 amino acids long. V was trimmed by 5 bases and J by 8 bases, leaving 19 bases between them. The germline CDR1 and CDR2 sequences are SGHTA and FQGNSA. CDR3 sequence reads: CASSPEQGISYSPLHF. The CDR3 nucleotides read TGTGCCAGCAGCCCAGAGCAGGGAATATCTTATTCACCCCTCCACTTT.

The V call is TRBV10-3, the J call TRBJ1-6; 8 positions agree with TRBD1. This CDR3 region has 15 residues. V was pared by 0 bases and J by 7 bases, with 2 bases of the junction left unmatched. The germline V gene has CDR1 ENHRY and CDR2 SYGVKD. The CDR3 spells CAISESDRGNSPLHF. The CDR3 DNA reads TGTGCCATCAGTGAGTCTGACAGGGGCAATTCACCCCTCCACTTT.

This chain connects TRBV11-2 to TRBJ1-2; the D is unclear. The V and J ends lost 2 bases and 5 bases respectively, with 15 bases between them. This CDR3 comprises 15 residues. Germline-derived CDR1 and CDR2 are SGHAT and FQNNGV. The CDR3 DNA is TGTGCCAGCAGCTTATCCCCAGGACTCGAGTATGGCTACACCTTC. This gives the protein CASSLSPGLEYGYTF.

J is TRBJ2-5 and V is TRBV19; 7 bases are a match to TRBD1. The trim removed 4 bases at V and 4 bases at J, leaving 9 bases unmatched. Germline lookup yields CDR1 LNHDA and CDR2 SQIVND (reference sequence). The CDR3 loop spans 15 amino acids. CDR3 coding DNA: TGTGCCAGTAGTACCCCGAGGAAGGGGGCAGAGACCCAGTACTTC. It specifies CASSTPRKGAETQYF.